The entry below describes one T cell receptor (beta chain). This clone was found once. What antigen it recognizes has not been identified. Base qualities are missing; no much larger clone stands one base away. These data belong to a study of blood T cell repertoires in COVID-19 (dated by TCRdb to the early 2020s). As for the study more broadly: Collaborator samples came from the United States, Italy and Spain and covered acute and convalescent phases of COVID-19. The prospective study material was composed of cDNA or gDNA derived from T cells, B-cell-depleted T cells, or PBMCs. The dataset comprised deeply sampled blood TCRbeta repertoires from subjects exposed to, actively infected with, or recovered from COVID-19. The repertoires were released in a freely available public database intended as a resource for research on the immune response to SARS-CoV-2. Samples were obtained from the ongoing ImmuneRACE study (first 160 participants) and from some 1,300 subjects provided by 6 global collaborators. The sample metadata nearly always contained a de-identified subject ID, COVID-19 status, age in years and sex. Where available, HLA class I and class II types were obtained from metadata supplied by the sample provider rather than from assay-based typing.

Collaborating institutions collected whole blood in K2EDTA tubes following their own protocols. Collaborator samples were shipped for TCRbeta analysis as frozen whole blood, isolated PBMCs, or DNA extracted from either sample type. The CDR3, cysteine through valine, is 15 amino acids long. This entry keeps only the CDR3 DNA: 45 bases, framed from base 1. V is clipped by 5 bases and J by 9 bases, and the sequence between their germline boundaries is 23 bases long. Via the germline V gene (reference sequence), CDR1 is LNHDA and CDR2 SQIVND. The immunoSEQ Assay, a bias-controlled multiplex PCR, was used to amplify TCRbeta CDR3 regions from genomic DNA. In the original analysis: Within the assay, amplification of reference gene primers was used to estimate how many nucleated cells each sample contained. To quantify the absolute abundance of each unique TCRbeta CDR3 rearrangement, sequence reads were collapsed and filtered. Productive Simpson clonality was computed per sample as the square root of Simpson's diversity index over productive rearrangements. Drawn from immuneACCESS, this table holds only the in-frame rearrangements with V and J called that TCRdb kept. Clones are partly lost; checked studies trace under half to an unresolved V gene and leave the rest unexplained. V and J calls and clone size are copied from that table; D and trimming were computed from the DNA. The sample includes some 130,000 clones, with about 88% observed a single time. The ten largest clonotypes hold more than 3% of the sample.

General findings and caveats noted by the study authors: The quantity of clinical and demographic metadata differed by source and by participant and was supplied without curation.

This clonotype was sampled from a man in his fifties or sixties with active COVID-19. The sample taken for sequencing was peripheral blood. The chain was built from TRBV19 and TRBJ2-7, with TRBD1 tentatively as D gene (6 bases match). The base sequence is TGTGCCAGTAGTCCAGGGACAAGTATGTCATCGGGGCAGTACGTC. Its protein reads: CASSPGTSMSSGQYV.